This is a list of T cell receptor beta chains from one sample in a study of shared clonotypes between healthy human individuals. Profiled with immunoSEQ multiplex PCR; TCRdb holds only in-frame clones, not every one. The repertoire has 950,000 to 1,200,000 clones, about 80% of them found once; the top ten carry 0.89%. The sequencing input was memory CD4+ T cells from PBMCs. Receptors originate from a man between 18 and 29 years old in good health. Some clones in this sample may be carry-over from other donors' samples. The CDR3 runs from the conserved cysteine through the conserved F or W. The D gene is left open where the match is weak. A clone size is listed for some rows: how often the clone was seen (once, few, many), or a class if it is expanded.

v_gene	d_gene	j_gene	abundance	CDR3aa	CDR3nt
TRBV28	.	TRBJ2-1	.	CASSLGGNSYNEQFF	TGTGCCAGCAGTTTAGGCGGGAACTCCTACAATGAGCAGTTCTTC
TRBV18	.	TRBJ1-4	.	CASSPWAEPNEKLFF	TGTGCCAGCTCACCATGGGCAGAGCCTAATGAAAAACTGTTTTTT
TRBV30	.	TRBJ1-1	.	CAWSVLTGTEAFF	TGTGCCTGGAGTGTCCTTACAGGGACCGAAGCTTTCTTT
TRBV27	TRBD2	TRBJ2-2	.	CASRDSSGANTGELFF	TGTGCCAGCAGGGATTCTAGCGGGGCGAACACCGGGGAGCTGTTTTTT
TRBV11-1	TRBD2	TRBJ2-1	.	CASSTPGLAGVNEQFF	TGTGCCAGCAGCACCCCGGGACTAGCGGGAGTAAATGAGCAGTTCTTC
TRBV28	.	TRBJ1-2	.	CASSLSSNYGYTF	TGTGCCAGCAGTTTAAGCAGCAACTATGGCTACACCTTC
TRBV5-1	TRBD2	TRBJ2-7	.	CASSTGGLAGGKEQYF	TGCGCCAGCAGCACGGGGGGTCTAGCGGGAGGGAAAGAGCAGTACTTC
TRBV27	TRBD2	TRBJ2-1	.	CASSPIAGGLRYEQFF	TGTGCCAGCAGCCCGATAGCGGGAGGACTCCGCTATGAGCAGTTCTTC
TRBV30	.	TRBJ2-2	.	CAWSVGRGNTGELFF	TGTGCCTGGAGTGTAGGCAGGGGGAACACCGGGGAGCTGTTTTTT
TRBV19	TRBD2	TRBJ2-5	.	CASSGETSGNQETQYF	TGTGCCAGTAGTGGGGAGACTAGCGGGAACCAAGAGACCCAGTACTTC
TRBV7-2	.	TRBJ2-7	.	CASSLGAGISYEQYF	TGTGCCAGCAGCTTAGGGGCGGGGATATCCTACGAGCAGTACTTC
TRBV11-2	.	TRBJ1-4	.	CASSLRQGTNEKLFF	TGTGCCAGCAGCTTACGGCAGGGGACTAATGAAAAACTGTTTTTT
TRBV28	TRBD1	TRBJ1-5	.	CASSSDRRGGQPQHF	TGTGCCAGCAGCTCGGACAGGCGGGGGGGCCAGCCCCAGCATTTT
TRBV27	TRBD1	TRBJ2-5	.	CASKSQTGIEYF	TGTGCCAGCAAGTCGCAGACAGGGATCGAGTACTTC
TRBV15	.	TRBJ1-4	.	CATSRARTNEKLFF	TGTGCCACCAGCAGAGCCAGAACTAATGAAAAACTGTTTTTT
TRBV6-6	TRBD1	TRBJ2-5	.	CASSRDRGRETQYF	TGTGCCAGCAGCCGGGACAGGGGGCGGGAGACCCAGTACTTC
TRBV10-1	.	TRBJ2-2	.	CASSAAGELFF	TGCGCCAGCAGTGCAGCCGGGGAGCTGTTTTTT
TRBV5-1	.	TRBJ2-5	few	CASSGQAQETQYF	TGCGCCAGCAGCGGCCAGGCACAAGAGACCCAGTACTTC
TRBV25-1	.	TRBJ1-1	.	CASSDRANTEAFF	TGTGCCAGCAGTGACAGGGCGAACACTGAAGCTTTCTTT
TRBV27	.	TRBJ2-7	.	CASSITGPRDYEQYF	TGTGCCAGCAGTATCACCGGCCCAAGGGACTACGAGCAGTACTTC
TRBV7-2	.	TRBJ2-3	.	CASSPPPGTQYF	TGTGCCAGCAGCCCACCCCCGGGAACGCAGTATTTT
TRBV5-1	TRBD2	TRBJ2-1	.	CASSPGTSGMVGEQFF	TGCGCCAGCAGCCCCGGGACTAGCGGGATGGTGGGGGAGCAGTTCTTC
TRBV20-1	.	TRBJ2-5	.	CSAREGETQYF	TGCAGTGCTAGAGAGGGCGAGACCCAGTACTTC
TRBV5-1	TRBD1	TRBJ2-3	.	CASSSNRGPPDTQYF	TGCGCCAGCAGCTCCAACAGGGGGCCCCCAGATACGCAGTATTTT